The present T cell receptor beta chain was sequenced within a study of T cell repertoires in cytomegalovirus infection. Study context: A matching HLA type, together with CMV infection, was signaled by public TCR beta signatures. Broader study findings: Clonotype analysis showed dominance of the ex vivo response by HLA-C-restricted CMV-specific TCR beta clonotypes. Carriers of CMV and the relevant HLA type were discriminated by public TCR beta frequency.

CDR1 MNHEY and CDR2 SVGAGI come from the germline V gene. Trimming removed 5 bases at V and 3 bases at J, with 8 bases between. This CDR3 is built from 13 residues. MiXCR, run by TCRdb on the reads, gives a single entry per CDR3 protein. The table records about 300,000 distinct CDR3 sequences, more than 20% of them present only once. Details on this clonotype: What it binds is unknown.

The sequenced material came from PBMCs. The sequence derives from a human donor in good health (CMV status not recorded). Some clones in this sample may be carry-over from other donors' samples. The gene calls are TRBV6-5 and TRBJ2-1; tentatively, D is TRBD2 (5 bases). The CDR3 is CASSAGDYNEQFF. The CDR3 nucleotides are TGTGCCAGCAGTGCCGGGGACTACAATGAGCAGTTCTTC.